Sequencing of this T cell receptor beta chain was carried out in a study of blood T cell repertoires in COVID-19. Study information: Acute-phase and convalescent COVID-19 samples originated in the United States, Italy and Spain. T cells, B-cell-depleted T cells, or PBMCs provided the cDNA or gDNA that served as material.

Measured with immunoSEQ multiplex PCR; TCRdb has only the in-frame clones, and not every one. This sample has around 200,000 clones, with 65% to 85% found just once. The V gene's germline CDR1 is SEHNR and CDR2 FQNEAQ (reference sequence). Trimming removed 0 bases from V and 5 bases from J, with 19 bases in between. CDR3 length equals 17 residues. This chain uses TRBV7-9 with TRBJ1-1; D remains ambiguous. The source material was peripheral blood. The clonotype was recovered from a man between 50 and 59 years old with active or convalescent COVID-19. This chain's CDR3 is CASSLAPSVWEATEAFF. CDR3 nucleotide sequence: TGTGCCAGCAGCTTAGCCCCAAGTGTTTGGGAGGCGACTGAAGCTTTCTTT.